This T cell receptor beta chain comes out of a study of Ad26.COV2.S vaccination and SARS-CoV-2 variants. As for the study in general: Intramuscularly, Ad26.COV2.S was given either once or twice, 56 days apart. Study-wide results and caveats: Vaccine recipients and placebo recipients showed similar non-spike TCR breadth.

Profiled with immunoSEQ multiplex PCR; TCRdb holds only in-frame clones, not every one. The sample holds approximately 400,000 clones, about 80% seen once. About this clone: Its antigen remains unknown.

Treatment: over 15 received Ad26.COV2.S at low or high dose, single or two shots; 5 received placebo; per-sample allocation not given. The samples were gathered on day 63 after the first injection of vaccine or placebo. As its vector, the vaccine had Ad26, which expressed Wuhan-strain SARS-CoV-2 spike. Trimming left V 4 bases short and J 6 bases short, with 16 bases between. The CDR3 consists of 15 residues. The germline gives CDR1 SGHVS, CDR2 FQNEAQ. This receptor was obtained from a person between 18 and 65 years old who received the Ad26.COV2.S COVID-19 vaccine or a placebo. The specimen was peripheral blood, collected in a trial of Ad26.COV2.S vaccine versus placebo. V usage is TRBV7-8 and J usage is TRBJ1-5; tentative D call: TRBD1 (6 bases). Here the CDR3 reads CASSWTQGRFQPQHF. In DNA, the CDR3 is TGTGCCAGCAGCTGGACACAGGGTCGGTTTCAGCCCCAGCATTTT. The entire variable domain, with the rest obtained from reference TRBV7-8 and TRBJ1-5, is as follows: GAGVSQSPRYKVAKRGQDVALRCDPISGHVSLFWYQQALGQGPEFLTYFQNEAQLDKSGLPSDRFFAERPEGSVSTLKIQRTQQEDSAVYLCASSWTQGRFQPQHFGDGTRLSIL.